The next 8 T cell receptor beta chains were all read from a single sample in a study of blood T cells in healthy people across ages. Sample-barcoded 5' priming and a J-beta primer mix drove a second PCR of roughly 7 to 11 cycles. Using its own MiXCR run on the 5' RACE reads, TCRdb lists one record per CDR3 protein. Among about 1,600,000 distinct CDR3 sequences listed, 40% to 50% were seen once. Sequenced: blood. These receptor sequences come from a woman aged 18-30 years in good health.

With respect to this clonotype: At one of its ends the junction is not consistent with the germline gene, which may arise from a read error. V is TRBV5-1 and J is TRBJ2-5; possibly TRBD1 or TRBD2 for D (5 bases each). Germline CDR1 is SGHRS and CDR2 is YFSETQ. The CDR3 is made up of 14 amino acids. CDR3 coding DNA: TGCGCCAGCAGCTTGGATTTTAGCGAGGGGACCCGGTACTTC. This gives the protein CASSLDFSEGTRYF.

V and J are TRBV21-1 and TRBJ2-5; TRBD1, the D gene given by the table, was not confirmed from the DNA. The J call may be in error: the DNA end matches TRBJ2-7 better. TRBV21-1 is given as a pseudogene. The CDR3 spans 13 residues. CDR3 protein: CASSKLDRDEQYF. The DNA for the CDR3 is TGTGCCAGCAGCAAACTGGACAGGGACGAGCAGTACTTC.

V gene TRBV12-3 or TRBV12-4 combines with J gene TRBJ1-4; D not certain. V gave up 6 bases and J gave up 3 bases, with 11 bases separating them. CDR3 size: 14 residues. The CDR3 region has the DNA TGTGCCAGCAGAACGCGTTGGCCTAATGAAAAACTGTTTTTT. This codes for CASRTRWPNEKLFF.

The chain combines TRBV19 with TRBJ2-1; tentatively, D is TRBD2 (5 bases). Per germline, CDR1 LNHDA and CDR2 SQIVND (reference sequence). The CDR3 is 13 amino acids. Trimming took 6 bases from V and 7 from J, leaving 13 bases between them. The CDR3 DNA is TGTGCCAGTAGCCACGGGAACTATAATGAGCAGTTCTTC. Translated: CASSHGNYNEQFF.

This clonotype was seen a few times. This chain links TRBV5-1 with TRBJ2-5; D is perhaps TRBD2 (6 bases). With 0 bases removed from V and 11 bases from J, the gap between germline ends came to 20 bases. Germline-derived CDR1 and CDR2 are SGHRS and YFSETQ. CDR3 length equals 15 residues. The CDR3 loop reads CASSLAGLASGEQYF. The CDR3 coding sequence is TGCGCCAGCAGCTTGGCCGGACTTGCTTCGGGGGAGCAGTACTTC.

V is TRBV20-1 and J is TRBJ2-1, with 11 bases that match TRBD2. The CDR3 is made up of 16 amino acids. The V gene's germline CDR1 is DFQATT and CDR2 SNEGSKA (reference sequence). The V gene end was trimmed by 3 bases and the J gene end by 7 bases; junction bases not matched to a gene: 11. The CDR3 nucleotides read TGCAGTGCTAGGACGATTAGCGGGGGGGCCAGAAATGAGCAGTTCTTC. Its protein is CSARTISGGARNEQFF.

The chain combines TRBV10-3 with TRBJ2-7; D is perhaps TRBD1 (7 bases). CDR1 ENHRY and CDR2 SYGVKD come from the germline V gene. This CDR3 has 14 residues. Trimming took off 9 bases at V and 5 bases at J, with 20 bases between the two ends. Here the CDR3 reads CAIGNRGGKDEQYF. The CDR3 region has the DNA TGTGCCATAGGAAACAGGGGAGGTAAGGACGAGCAGTACTTC.

V and J are TRBV7-9 and TRBJ2-3, with TRBD1 identical over 7 bases. V lost 5 bases, J lost 5 bases, and 10 bases stayed unmatched. The CDR3 consists of 15 residues. Germline assignment: CDR1 SEHNR and CDR2 FQNEAQ (reference sequence). In DNA, the CDR3 is TGTGCCAGCAGCCTCCAAGGGGGCAGTAAAGATACGCAGTATTTT. This encodes CASSLQGGSKDTQYF. The full variable domain, its missing parts supplied by reference TRBV7-9 and TRBJ2-3, is DTGVSQNPRHKITKRGQNVTFRCDPISEHNRLYWYRQTLGQGPEFLTYFQNEAQLEKSRLLSDRFSAERPKGSFSTLEIQRTEQGDSAMYLCASSLQGGSKDTQYFGPGTRLTVL.